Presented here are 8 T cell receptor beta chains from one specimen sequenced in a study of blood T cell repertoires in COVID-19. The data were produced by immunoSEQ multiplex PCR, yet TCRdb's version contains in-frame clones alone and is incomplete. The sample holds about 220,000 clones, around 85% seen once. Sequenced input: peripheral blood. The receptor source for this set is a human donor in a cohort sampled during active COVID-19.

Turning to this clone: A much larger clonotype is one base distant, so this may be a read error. CDR3 DNA: TGTGCCAGCAGCACAACAGTGAACACTGAAGCTTTCTTT. Its protein is CASSTTVNTEAFF. This rearrangement joins TRBV12-3 or TRBV12-4 to TRBJ1-1; D ambiguous. The CDR3 spans 13 residues. With 6 bases removed from V and 0 bases from J, the gap between germline ends came to 8 bases.

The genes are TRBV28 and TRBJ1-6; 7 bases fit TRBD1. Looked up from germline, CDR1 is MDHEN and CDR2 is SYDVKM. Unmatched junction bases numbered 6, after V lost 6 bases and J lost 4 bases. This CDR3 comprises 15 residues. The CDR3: CASRTGTAYNSPLHF. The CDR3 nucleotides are TGTGCCAGCAGAACTGGGACAGCTTATAATTCACCCCTCCACTTT. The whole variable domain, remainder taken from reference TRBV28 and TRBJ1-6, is DVKVTQSSRYLVKRTGEKVFLECVQDMDHENMFWYRQDPGLGLRLIYFSYDVKMKEKGDIPEGYSVSREKKERFSLILESASTNQTSMYLCASRTGTAYNSPLHFGNGTRLTVT.

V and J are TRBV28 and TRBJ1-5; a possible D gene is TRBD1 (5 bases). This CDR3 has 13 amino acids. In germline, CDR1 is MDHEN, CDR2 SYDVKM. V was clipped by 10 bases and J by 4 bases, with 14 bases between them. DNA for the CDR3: TGTGCCACCTCTCCGGGGGGAAATCAGCCCCAGCATTTT. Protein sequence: CATSPGGNQPQHF.

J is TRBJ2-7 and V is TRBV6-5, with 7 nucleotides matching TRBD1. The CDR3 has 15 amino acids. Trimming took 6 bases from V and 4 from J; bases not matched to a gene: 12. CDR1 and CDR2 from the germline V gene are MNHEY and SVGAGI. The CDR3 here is CASSKIGTVTYEQYF. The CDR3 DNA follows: TGTGCCAGCAGCAAGATCGGGACAGTGACTTACGAGCAGTACTTC.

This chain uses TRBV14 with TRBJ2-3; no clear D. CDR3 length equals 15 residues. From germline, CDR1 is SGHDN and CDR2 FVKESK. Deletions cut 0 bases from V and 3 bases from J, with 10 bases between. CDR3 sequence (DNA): TGTGCCAGCAGCCAAGAGAGGCTAGTGACAGATACGCAGTATTTT. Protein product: CASSQERLVTDTQYF.

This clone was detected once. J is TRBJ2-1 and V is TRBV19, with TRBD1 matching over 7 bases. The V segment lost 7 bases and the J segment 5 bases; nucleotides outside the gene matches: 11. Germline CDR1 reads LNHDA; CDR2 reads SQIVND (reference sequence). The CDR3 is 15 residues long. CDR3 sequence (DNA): TGTGCCAGTACCAGACAGGGTTCGGGAAACAATGAGCAGTTCTTC. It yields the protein CASTRQGSGNNEQFF.

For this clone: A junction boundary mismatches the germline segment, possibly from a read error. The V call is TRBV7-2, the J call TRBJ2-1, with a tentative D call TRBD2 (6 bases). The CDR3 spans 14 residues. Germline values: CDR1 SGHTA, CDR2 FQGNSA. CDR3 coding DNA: TGTGTCAGCTGGAGGGAATCCGGCTACAATGAGCAGTTCTTC. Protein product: CVSWRESGYNEQFF.

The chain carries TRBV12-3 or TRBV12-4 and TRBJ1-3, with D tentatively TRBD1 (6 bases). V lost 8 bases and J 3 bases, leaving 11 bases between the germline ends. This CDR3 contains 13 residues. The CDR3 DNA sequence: TGTGCCAGCCGGGGGGCGGGTGGAAACACCATATATTTT. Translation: CASRGAGGNTIYF.